The clone carrying this T cell receptor (beta chain) was picked up many times. This entry belongs to a study of T cell repertoires in cytomegalovirus infection. TCRdb reprocessed the reads with MiXCR, giving one entry per CDR3 protein. This table has more than 250,000 distinct CDR3 sequences, approximately 15% appearing once. Germline values: CDR1 DFQATT, CDR2 SNEGSKA (reference sequence). The CDR3 sequence is 14 residues long. V lost 3 bases, J lost 0 bases, and 11 bases lay in between. The clonotype was recovered from a human donor in good health (CMV status not recorded). Some clones in this sample may be carry-over from other donors' samples. The chain couples TRBV20-1 to TRBJ1-1; unclear D gene. Sequencing was done on a sample of PBMCs. The chain's CDR3 is CSASRLGVNTEAFF. CDR3 in DNA: TGCAGTGCTAGCCGCCTGGGAGTGAACACTGAAGCTTTCTTT.